This TCR beta chain was recovered during a study of T cells in Graves' hyperthyroidism and ophthalmopathy. This CDR3 has 14 amino acids. CDR1 is MNHEY and CDR2 is SVGAGI in the germline V gene. V was pared by 2 bases and J by 3 bases, with 3 bases of the junction left unmatched. The sample holds many counts of this clonotype. Graves' hyperthyroidism showing no ophthalmopathy progression within 18 months was considered stable. Any patient presenting with uncontrolled infection, other autoimmune disease, pregnancy or lactation was left out. The diagnoses drew upon clinical symptoms, serum thyroxine and TRAb, thyroid ultrasound and orbital computed tomography. Each 10 ml fresh peripheral blood draw supplied the PBMCs. Amplification of TCR beta CDR3 regions was performed using RNA transcripts as template. During a first-round RT-PCR of the TCR CDR3, the HTBI primer set was used. TCRdb re-called the multiplex PCR reads with MiXCR, one entry per CDR3 protein. The sample carries hundreds of thousands of distinct CDR3 sequences, roughly 15% recorded once.

The clonotype was recovered from a woman in her 30s with Graves' hyperthyroidism. Specimen: blood. The chain joins TRBV6-5 to TRBJ2-7; TRBD1 aligns across 8 bases. The CDR3 here is CASSYGQGFYEQYF. The CDR3 DNA reads TGTGCCAGCAGTTACGGACAGGGTTTCTACGAGCAGTACTTC.